This is a list of T cell receptor beta chains from one sample in a study of lymphopenia after photon versus proton radiotherapy. Generated by immunoSEQ multiplex PCR, the TCRdb table keeps only in-frame clones and is missing some. The sample includes approximately 31,000 clones, around 82% of them seen just once. The starting material was peripheral blood, obtained from a patient treated with proton-based radiotherapy. These receptors were collected from a woman in her 70s with pancreatic cancer. Both conserved end residues are part of each CDR3. The D gene is left open where the match is weak. Not all rows give a size; the values are once, few, many and, for expanded clones, a class.

J: TRBJ2-1
V: TRBV7-8
D: TRBD2
size: -
DNA: TGTGCCAGCAGCTTAGGGGGGGGATCCCCTAATTACAATGAGCAGTTCTTC
CDR3: CASSLGGGSPNYNEQFF

J: TRBJ2-7
V: TRBV27
D: -
size: -
DNA: TGTGCCAGCAGTTTTCAGGTCAGCAACGAGCAGTACTTC
CDR3: CASSFQVSNEQYF

J: TRBJ1-1
V: TRBV7-9
D: -
size: -
DNA: TGTGCCAGCAGCTTAGGGCGACATTGGGGTATGAACACTGAAGCTTTCTTT
CDR3: CASSLGRHWGMNTEAFF

J: TRBJ1-2
V: TRBV12-5
D: TRBD1
size: -
DNA: TGTGCTAGTGGTTTTGGGCAGGGGGCGAGGGGCTACACCTTC
CDR3: CASGFGQGARGYTF

J: TRBJ1-5
V: TRBV5-8
D: -
size: few
DNA: TGTGCCAGCAGCCCCTTGGCGGGCAGCAATCAGCCCCAGCATTTT
CDR3: CASSPLAGSNQPQHF

J: TRBJ1-4
V: TRBV10-3
D: -
size: -
DNA: TGTGCCATCAGTGAGTCGGGCCGAGAAAAACTGTTTTTT
CDR3: CAISESGREKLFF

J: TRBJ2-2
V: TRBV6-1
D: -
size: -
DNA: TGTGCCAGGGGTACACAACCGAACACCGGGGAGCTGTTTTTT
CDR3: CARGTQPNTGELFF

J: TRBJ1-5
V: TRBV14
D: -
size: -
DNA: TGTGCCAGCAGCCAAGATATCAGGGGCGTTGGTCAGCCCCAGCATTTT
CDR3: CASSQDIRGVGQPQHF

J: TRBJ2-1
V: TRBV5-1
D: TRBD2
size: -
DNA: TGCGCCAGCAGCCCGAGACTAGCGGGAGTCAATGAGCAGTTCTTC
CDR3: CASSPRLAGVNEQFF

J: TRBJ1-3
V: TRBV6-1
D: TRBD1
size: -
DNA: TGTGCCAGCACCCAGGGACAGGGACCTGGAAACACCATATATTTT
CDR3: CASTQGQGPGNTIYF

J: TRBJ2-3
V: TRBV7-2
D: -
size: once
DNA: TGTGCCAGCAGCTTAGGGAGTAGCTCAGATACGCAGTATTTT
CDR3: CASSLGSSSDTQYF

J: TRBJ1-1
V: TRBV19
D: -
size: -
DNA: TGTGCCAGTACGAGAGCGAACACTGAAGCTTTCTTT
CDR3: CASTRANTEAFF

J: TRBJ1-5
V: TRBV6-6
D: -
size: -
DNA: TGTGCCAGCAGTTACTTTAGACGGCCTCCCGACCCCCAGCATTTT
CDR3: CASSYFRRPPDPQHF

J: TRBJ1-6
V: TRBV28
D: -
size: -
DNA: TGTGCCAGCAGTGCTTATTTAGGTAATTCACCCCTCCACTTT
CDR3: CASSAYLGNSPLHF

J: TRBJ1-5
V: TRBV6-4
D: -
size: -
DNA: TGTGCCAGCAGTCAAAATAGCAATCAGCCCCAGCATTTT
CDR3: CASSQNSNQPQHF

J: TRBJ2-1
V: TRBV29-1
D: TRBD2
size: -
DNA: TGCAGCGTTGGGCCTGGAGGCGGGAGGATAAAGAATGAGCAGTTCTTC
CDR3: CSVGPGGGRIKNEQFF

J: TRBJ1-2
V: TRBV28
D: TRBD1
size: -
DNA: TGTGCCAGCAGCCTAGGGGGGACAGGAAGCTATGGCTACACCTTC
CDR3: CASSLGGTGSYGYTF

J: TRBJ1-1
V: TRBV7-2
D: -
size: -
DNA: TGTGCCAGCAGCATACGGACAGCGAACACTGAAGCTTTCTTT
CDR3: CASSIRTANTEAFF

J: TRBJ2-2
V: TRBV4-1
D: TRBD1
size: -
DNA: TGCGCCAGCAGCCAAGATCCCCAGGGGGCGCAGGCCGGGGAGCTGTTTTTT
CDR3: CASSQDPQGAQAGELFF

J: TRBJ1-5
V: TRBV7-2
D: -
size: -
DNA: TGTGCCAGCAGCTTAGAAGGGAATAGCAATCAGCCCCAGCATTTT
CDR3: CASSLEGNSNQPQHF

J: TRBJ1-5
V: TRBV29-1
D: TRBD1
size: -
DNA: TGCAGCGTTGCTACAGGGGGCAATCAGCCCCAGCATTTT
CDR3: CSVATGGNQPQHF

J: TRBJ2-7
V: TRBV30
D: -
size: -
DNA: TGTGCCTGGAGTGTTGGAGGGATGAGCTCCTACGAGCAGTACTTC
CDR3: CAWSVGGMSSYEQYF

J: TRBJ2-3
V: TRBV5-1
D: -
size: few
DNA: TGCGCCAGCAGCCTGGAGGGGGGGCGCACAGATACGCAGTATTTT
CDR3: CASSLEGGRTDTQYF

J: TRBJ1-2
V: TRBV5-1
D: -
size: -
DNA: TGCGCCAGCACGTCGGTCCCTTCTCGGAATGGCTACACCTTC
CDR3: CASTSVPSRNGYTF

J: TRBJ1-1
V: TRBV28
D: -
size: -
DNA: TGTGCCAGCAGTTCCGACCCCCCACAGGGAAGGCACACTGAAGCTTTCTTT
CDR3: CASSSDPPQGRHTEAFF

J: TRBJ1-3
V: TRBV9
D: -
size: few
DNA: TGTGCCAGCAGCGATAGTGGGTGGGAGGACACCATATATTTT
CDR3: CASSDSGWEDTIYF

J: TRBJ2-1
V: TRBV7-9
D: TRBD2
size: -
DNA: TGTGCCAGCAGCTTTGTTGCGGGAGGGCAAAATGAGCAGTTCTTC
CDR3: CASSFVAGGQNEQFF

J: TRBJ2-1
V: TRBV7-6
D: TRBD2
size: -
DNA: TGTGCCAGCAGCTCGCCCCTAGCGGGGGATTCCAATGAGCAGTTCTTC
CDR3: CASSSPLAGDSNEQFF

J: TRBJ1-6
V: TRBV25-1
D: TRBD1
size: once
DNA: TGTGCCAGCACCGGACAGGGCTATAATTCACCCCTCCACTTT
CDR3: CASTGQGYNSPLHF

J: TRBJ2-1
V: TRBV27
D: TRBD2
size: -
DNA: TGTGCCAGCAGTTCTGTAGCGGGAGGGGACAATGAGCAGTTCTTC
CDR3: CASSSVAGGDNEQFF

J: TRBJ1-6
V: TRBV4-2
D: -
size: -
DNA: TGTGCCAGCAGCCACGGACAGTCCGACAATTCACCCCTCCACTTT
CDR3: CASSHGQSDNSPLHF

J: TRBJ2-2
V: TRBV4-3
D: -
size: -
DNA: TGCGCCAGCAGCCAAATACTATGGGATGGAACCGGGGAGCTGTTTTTT
CDR3: CASSQILWDGTGELFF

J: TRBJ2-7
V: TRBV28
D: TRBD1
size: -
DNA: TGTGCCAGCAGTTTAGTGGGACAGGGGGCCTCCTACGAGCAGTACTTC
CDR3: CASSLVGQGASYEQYF

J: TRBJ2-5
V: TRBV6-5
D: TRBD2
size: -
DNA: TGTGCCAGCAGAGGGGCGGGACTAGCGGAAGAGACCCAGTACTTC
CDR3: CASRGAGLAEETQYF

J: TRBJ2-7
V: TRBV4-1
D: TRBD2
size: few
DNA: TGCGCCAGCACCCAAGAACTAGCGGGGTTCTACGAGCAGTACTTC
CDR3: CASTQELAGFYEQYF

J: TRBJ2-1
V: TRBV30
D: TRBD1
size: -
DNA: TGTGCCTGGAGACAGGGGGGCGACCAGTTCTTC
CDR3: CAWRQGGDQFF

J: TRBJ2-1
V: TRBV9
D: -
size: -
DNA: TGTGCCAGCAGCGCCGCTAGGGTCCCGTCGGGCAATGAGCAGTTCTTC
CDR3: CASSAARVPSGNEQFF

J: TRBJ2-1
V: TRBV19
D: TRBD2
size: -
DNA: TGTGCCAGTAGACCCCCCCTAAGCGGGAGGGGTTCTGAGCAGTTCTTC
CDR3: CASRPPLSGRGSEQFF

J: TRBJ2-7
V: TRBV7-3
D: -
size: once
DNA: TGTGCCAGCAGCTTATGGGCGAGCAGGGGTGCGAACGAGCAGTACTTC
CDR3: CASSLWASRGANEQYF

J: TRBJ1-1
V: TRBV7-2
D: TRBD1
size: -
DNA: TGTGCCAGCAGCCAGGACAGGGGGTGGGCGCCGGACACTGAAGCTTTCTTT
CDR3: CASSQDRGWAPDTEAFF

J: TRBJ2-5
V: TRBV9
D: -
size: -
DNA: TGTGCCAGCAGCGTAGGGGGGTACCAAGAGACCCAGTACTTC
CDR3: CASSVGGYQETQYF

J: TRBJ2-3
V: TRBV5-1
D: TRBD2
size: -
DNA: TGCGCCAGCAGCAGCACGGGAGGAGGGGATACGCAGTATTTT
CDR3: CASSSTGGGDTQYF

J: TRBJ2-3
V: TRBV5-1
D: -
size: once
DNA: TGCGCCAGCAGCTGGGGACTCCCGGACGGCACAGATACGCAGTATTTT
CDR3: CASSWGLPDGTDTQYF

J: TRBJ2-2
V: TRBV11-2
D: -
size: -
DNA: TGTGCCAGCAGCCCCTTGACATATACGAACACCGGGGAGCTGTTTTTT
CDR3: CASSPLTYTNTGELFF

J: TRBJ1-2
V: TRBV4-2
D: -
size: -
DNA: TGTGCCAGCAGCTTGGCCGTCGTTGCGCGGCGCGGTGGCTACACCTTC
CDR3: CASSLAVVARRGGYTF

J: TRBJ2-7
V: TRBV29-1
D: TRBD1
size: -
DNA: TGCAGCGTTGCCCCGACAGGGAGCGGCGAGCAGTACTTC
CDR3: CSVAPTGSGEQYF

J: TRBJ1-5
V: TRBV5-6
D: -
size: -
DNA: TGTGCCAGCAGTTCGAGGGGGTTTACTTATCAGCCCCAGCATTTT
CDR3: CASSSRGFTYQPQHF

J: TRBJ2-5
V: TRBV14
D: TRBD2
size: once
DNA: TGTGCCAGCAGCCACGGGGGGATTAAAGAGACCCAGTACTTC
CDR3: CASSHGGIKETQYF

J: TRBJ2-1
V: TRBV4-3
D: -
size: -
DNA: TGCGCCAGCAGCCCTAGGAGCCCCTACAATGAGCAGTTCTTC
CDR3: CASSPRSPYNEQFF

J: TRBJ2-3
V: TRBV27
D: -
size: -
DNA: TGTGCCAGCAGTTTAGGGTTCCGGAGAAGGGACACAGATACGCAGTATTTT
CDR3: CASSLGFRRRDTDTQYF

J: TRBJ2-2
V: TRBV7-2
D: -
size: -
DNA: TGTGCCAGCAGCTTGCGGACGGGAAGGAACACCGGGGAGCTGTTTTTT
CDR3: CASSLRTGRNTGELFF

J: TRBJ2-2
V: TRBV7-9
D: -
size: -
DNA: TGTGCCAGCAGCCAAGATCAGGAGAACACCGGGGAGCTGTTTTTT
CDR3: CASSQDQENTGELFF

J: TRBJ2-2
V: TRBV7-9
D: TRBD1
size: -
DNA: TGTGCCAGCAGCTTAGGCGAGGGGGCGAACGGGGAGCTGTTTTTT
CDR3: CASSLGEGANGELFF

J: TRBJ2-7
V: TRBV7-8
D: -
size: -
DNA: TGTGCCAGCAGCTTGGGGGCGCCCGAGCAGTACTTC
CDR3: CASSLGAPEQYF

J: TRBJ2-7
V: TRBV7-2
D: TRBD2
size: -
DNA: TGTGCCAGCAGCAAGACTAGCGGGAGTCTTCGCCGCGAGCAGTACTTC
CDR3: CASSKTSGSLRREQYF